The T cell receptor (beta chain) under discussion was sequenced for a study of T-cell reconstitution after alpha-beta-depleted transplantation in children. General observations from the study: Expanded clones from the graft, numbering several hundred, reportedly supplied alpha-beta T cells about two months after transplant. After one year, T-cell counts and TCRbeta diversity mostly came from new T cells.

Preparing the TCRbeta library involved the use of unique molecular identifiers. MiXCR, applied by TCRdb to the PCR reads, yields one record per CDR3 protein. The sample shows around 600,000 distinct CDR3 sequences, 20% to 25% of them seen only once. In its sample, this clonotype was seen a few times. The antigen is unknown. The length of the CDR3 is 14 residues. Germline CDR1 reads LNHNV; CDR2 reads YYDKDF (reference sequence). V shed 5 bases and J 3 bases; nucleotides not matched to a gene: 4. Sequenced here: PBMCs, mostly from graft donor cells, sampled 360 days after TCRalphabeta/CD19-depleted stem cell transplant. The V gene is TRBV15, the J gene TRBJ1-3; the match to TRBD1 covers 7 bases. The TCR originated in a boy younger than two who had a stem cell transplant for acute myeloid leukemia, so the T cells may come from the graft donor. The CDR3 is CATSRDRVGNTIYF. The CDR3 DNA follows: TGTGCCACCAGCCGCGACAGGGTTGGAAACACCATATATTTT.